These T cell receptor beta chains were read from a single sample in a study of technical replicates of blood from a handful of donors. Produced via immunoSEQ multiplex PCR; TCRdb's table is partial and in-frame only. The table has under 75,000 clones, almost 95% seen once. The sequencing input was PBMCs. These receptors all stem from a human donor in good health. Some clones in this sample may be carry-over from other donors' samples. The CDR3 runs from the conserved cysteine through the conserved F or W. The order of the fields is D gene, J gene, clone size, V gene, CDR3 DNA, CDR3 protein. The D gene is left open where the match is weak. Expanded clones get a size class; other rows say once, few or many, or leave the size out.

NA | TRBJ1-6 | NA | TRBV18 | TGTGCCAGCTCACAGAGCTCCTATAATTCACCCCTCCACTTT | CASSQSSYNSPLHF
NA | TRBJ2-3 | NA | TRBV19 | TGTGCCAGTAGTATGTATATTTACACAGATACGCAGTATTTT | CASSMYIYTDTQYF
NA | TRBJ1-1 | NA | TRBV18 | TGTGCCAGCTCACCCCAATCGTCAACAGGGTTAGGTGGCACTGAAGCTTTCTTT | CASSPQSSTGLGGTEAFF
TRBD1 | TRBJ2-7 | NA | TRBV7-7 | TGTGCCAGCAGCCCTGACAGGGATTCCTACGAGCAGTACTTC | CASSPDRDSYEQYF
NA | TRBJ1-2 | NA | TRBV2 | TGTGCCAGCAGTGAAGGGGGGGTAGGGAGAAACTATGGCTACACCTTC | CASSEGGVGRNYGYTF
NA | TRBJ1-2 | NA | TRBV27 | TGTGCCAGCAGGGACCCAGGGGATGGCTACACCTTC | CASRDPGDGYTF
TRBD1 | TRBJ2-3 | NA | TRBV5-1 | TGCGCCAGCAGCTTGGTCCCGACAGGGGGAGCAGATACGCAGTATTTT | CASSLVPTGGADTQYF
TRBD2 | TRBJ2-3 | once | TRBV11-2 | TGTGCCAGCAGCTCCTCCGCGGGGGGGCAATATACGCAGTATTTT | CASSSSAGGQYTQYF
NA | TRBJ2-2 | NA | TRBV6-5 | TGTGCCAGCATAGCCCCGAACACCGGGGAGCTGTTTTTT | CASIAPNTGELFF
NA | TRBJ1-2 | NA | TRBV5-1 | TGCGCCAGCAGCTATGGGACAAACTATGGCTACACCTTC | CASSYGTNYGYTF
NA | TRBJ1-3 | NA | TRBV6-1 | TGTGCCAGCAGTGATACCGTATGGGGGGTGACTGGAAACACCATATATTTT | CASSDTVWGVTGNTIYF
TRBD1 | TRBJ2-7 | NA | TRBV18 | TGTGCCAGCTCACCTGGGACAGGGGGCCACGAGCAGTACTTC | CASSPGTGGHEQYF
NA | TRBJ2-7 | NA | TRBV7-9 | TGTGCCAGCAGCCAAGCGGGTGGCCGCGAGCAGTACTTC | CASSQAGGREQYF
TRBD2 | TRBJ2-7 | NA | TRBV18 | TGTGCCAGCTCACCACTTCCCGGGACTAGTTCCTACGAGCAGTACTTC | CASSPLPGTSSYEQYF
TRBD2 | TRBJ2-3 | NA | TRBV9 | TGTGCCAGCAGCCCCCGACTAGCGTCTAGCACAGATACGCAGTATTTT | CASSPRLASSTDTQYF
TRBD2 | TRBJ2-6 | NA | TRBV27 | TGTGCCGGGAGGGCAGCTGGGGCCAACGTCCTGACTTTC | CAGRAAGANVLTF
TRBD1 | TRBJ2-7 | once | TRBV7-4 | TGTGCCGTCGGGACAGGGGAATACGAGCAGTACTTC | CAVGTGEYEQYF
NA | TRBJ2-1 | NA | TRBV21-1 | TGTGCCAGCAGCGGAATGCGGGACAGGGGACAAAATGAGCAGTTCTTC | CASSGMRDRGQNEQFF
NA | TRBJ1-1 | NA | TRBV2 | TGTGCCAGCAGTGAATCAAGGGCGGGGAACACTGAAGCTTTCTTT | CASSESRAGNTEAFF
TRBD2 | TRBJ2-5 | NA | TRBV5-1 | TGCGCCAGCAGCTCGGCCCTAACCACTAGCGGGGAAGAGACCCAGTACTTC | CASSSALTTSGEETQYF
TRBD2 | TRBJ2-1 | NA | TRBV4-3 | TGCGCCAGCAGCCCGGGACTAGCGGGCTCCTACAATGAGCAGTTCTTC | CASSPGLAGSYNEQFF
TRBD2 | TRBJ2-7 | once | TRBV4-2 | TGTGCCAGCAGCCAGGGACTAGCGGGGTCCTACGAGCAGTACTTC | CASSQGLAGSYEQYF
NA | TRBJ1-1 | once | TRBV2 | TGTGCCAGCAGTGTTCGAGGCACTGAAGCTTTCTTT | CASSVRGTEAFF
TRBD1 | TRBJ1-2 | NA | TRBV2 | TGTGCCAGCAGTGGCGGGACAGGGGCAACATATGGCTACACCTTC | CASSGGTGATYGYTF
TRBD2 | TRBJ2-3 | NA | TRBV10-3 | TGTGCAACTATGGGACTAGCGGGATCAGATACGCAGTATTTT | CATMGLAGSDTQYF
NA | TRBJ2-3 | NA | TRBV7-2 | TGTGCCAGCAGCCTCTGGGACCAGATGGGGGGGCAGTATTTT | CASSLWDQMGGQYF
NA | TRBJ1-5 | NA | TRBV7-9 | TGTGCCAGCGGGAGGACGGATAGCAATCAGCCCCAGCATTTT | CASGRTDSNQPQHF
NA | TRBJ2-1 | NA | TRBV19 | TGTGCCAGTAGCCAATACCGGCAGGTGGATGGTAATGAGCAGTTCTTC | CASSQYRQVDGNEQFF
NA | TRBJ2-7 | NA | TRBV7-9 | TGTGCCAGCAGCTCAGTGACAGAGTCGAGCGAGCAGTACTTC | CASSSVTESSEQYF
NA | TRBJ1-2 | once | TRBV5-4 | TGTGCCAGCAGCTTGTTTGGGCTTAACTATGGCTACACCTTC | CASSLFGLNYGYTF
NA | TRBJ1-6 | NA | TRBV25-1 | TGTGCCAGCAGTGAAATACAGGGTACTGCACCCCTCCACTTT | CASSEIQGTAPLHF
TRBD2 | TRBJ2-1 | NA | TRBV6-6 | TGTGCCAGCAGTTACGGACTAGCGGGACAAGAGCAGTTCTTC | CASSYGLAGQEQFF
NA | TRBJ2-1 | NA | TRBV5-6 | TGTGCCAGCAGCTGGGGGCGGGGGAGTTTCGATGAGCAGTTCTTC | CASSWGRGSFDEQFF
NA | TRBJ1-6 | NA | TRBV9 | TGTGCCAGCAGCGCCCGGAGGGCAGACTATAATTCACCCCTCCACTTT | CASSARRADYNSPLHF
NA | TRBJ1-5 | NA | TRBV6-5 | TGTGCCAGCAGGGGGGCGGACACCTATCAGCCCCAGCATTTT | CASRGADTYQPQHF
NA | TRBJ2-1 | NA | TRBV11-3 | TGTGCCAGCAGCTTAGGCAGGGTAGCCTACAATGAGCAGTTCTTC | CASSLGRVAYNEQFF
TRBD1 | TRBJ1-2 | NA | TRBV27 | TGTGCCAGCAGTCACCGACAGGGTTCCTATGGCTACACCTTC | CASSHRQGSYGYTF
NA | TRBJ1-2 | NA | TRBV7-9 | TGTGCCAGCAGCACCAGTTCTAACTATGGCTACACCTTC | CASSTSSNYGYTF
TRBD1 | TRBJ1-2 | NA | TRBV9 | TGTGCCAGCAGAGGGACAGGGTCCGGTGGCTACACCTTC | CASRGTGSGGYTF
NA | TRBJ2-1 | few | TRBV11-3 | TGTGCCAGCAGCCCGAGGGGGATCGGCAACAATGAGCAGTTCTTC | CASSPRGIGNNEQFF
TRBD2 | TRBJ2-3 | NA | TRBV30 | TGTGCCTGGAGACAAAGCGGGAGGCGAACAGATACGCAGTATTTT | CAWRQSGRRTDTQYF
NA | TRBJ1-2 | NA | TRBV11-2 | TGTGCCAGCAGCTTAGATTCGCAGGGGCGTAGGGGCTACACCTTC | CASSLDSQGRRGYTF
NA | TRBJ2-7 | NA | TRBV6-5 | TGTGCCAGCAGTCGCAACCGGGACTGGGTCAAGGAGCAGTACTTC | CASSRNRDWVKEQYF
NA | TRBJ1-1 | NA | TRBV7-2 | TGTGCCAGCAGCTTAGCGCTCCAGGGATGGACTGAAGCTTTCTTT | CASSLALQGWTEAFF
NA | TRBJ2-5 | few | TRBV11-2 | TGTGCCAGCAGCTCAAGCCAGGGCCTACAGACCCAGTACTTC | CASSSSQGLQTQYF